These T cell receptor beta chains were read from a single sample in a study of T cells in Graves' hyperthyroidism and ophthalmopathy. TCRdb re-called the multiplex PCR reads through MiXCR, storing one row per CDR3 protein. The repertoire consists of 75,000 to 100,000 distinct CDR3 sequences, with about half occurring once and the leading ten covering roughly 26%. The source material was blood. The source is a woman aged 40 to 50 with Graves' hyperthyroidism. Both conserved end residues are part of each CDR3. Fields, in order: D gene, J gene, V gene, clone size, CDR3 DNA, CDR3 protein. D genes are given only for firm matches. Size is omitted from some rows. Given values are once, few, many or a class for expanded clones.

-	TRBJ2-3	TRBV3-1	-	TGTGCCAGCGGGGGAGGTCGTACAGATACGCAGTATTTT	CASGGGRTDTQYF
TRBD1	TRBJ2-5	TRBV20-1	-	TGCAGTGCCACCGAACAGGGGGCGCAGTACTTC	CSATEQGAQYF
TRBD1	TRBJ2-7	TRBV29-1	-	TGCAGCGTTGAATCCCTTGGGCAGGGGGCCTACGAGCAGTACTTC	CSVESLGQGAYEQYF
-	TRBJ1-1	TRBV5-1	many	TGCGCCAGCAGCTTTGCGGACTCAAGAGGGAACACTGAAGCTTTCTTT	CASSFADSRGNTEAFF
TRBD1	TRBJ2-7	TRBV7-2	many	TGTGCCAGCAGCTTATGGGGACAGGGGCAGGGCGAGCAGTACTTC	CASSLWGQGQGEQYF
-	TRBJ2-7	TRBV29-1	once	TGCAGCCAAGATGGGGGGAGTTACGAGCAGTACTTC	CSQDGGSYEQYF
TRBD2	TRBJ2-7	TRBV6-2/TRBV6-3	-	TGTGCCAGCACCGGACTAGCGGGAGCCCACTCCTTC	CASTGLAGAHSF
-	TRBJ1-2	TRBV15	-	TGTGCCACCAGCAGAGATAGCAGTTACGGGGACGGGGGCTACACCTTC	CATSRDSSYGDGGYTF
TRBD1	TRBJ2-6	TRBV7-2	-	TGTGCCAGCAGCGTAGGGGCCGGGACAGGGGCCGACGTCCTGACTTTC	CASSVGAGTGADVLTF
TRBD1	TRBJ1-1	TRBV12-3/TRBV12-4	-	TGTGCCACTCAGCAGGGGGGGTTC	CATQQGGF
-	TRBJ2-3	TRBV7-9	-	TGTGCCAGCAGCACGAGCAGGGCAGATACGCAGTATTTT	CASSTSRADTQYF
-	TRBJ2-7	TRBV7-9	once	TGTGCCAGCAGCTTACGGGACACCGGGGAGCTGTACTTC	CASSLRDTGELYF
TRBD1	TRBJ1-1	TRBV13	many	TGTGCCAGCAGCCCCCCCCGACAGGGGGCGGGCACTGAAGCTTTCTTT	CASSPPRQGAGTEAFF
-	TRBJ2-5	TRBV27	many	TGTGCCAGCCCGGGGGACGAGACCCAGTACTTC	CASPGDETQYF
TRBD1	TRBJ2-5	TRBV20-1	-	TGCAGTGTCGCACAGGGGGAGACCCAGTACTTC	CSVAQGETQYF
-	TRBJ1-5	TRBV19	many	TGTGCCAGTAGTACTTCTTGGGGTCAGCCCCAGCATTTT	CASSTSWGQPQHF
TRBD1	TRBJ2-6	TRBV5-1	-	TGCGCCAGCAGCCCGGGACAGCCCTCTGGGGCCAACGTCCTGACTTTC	CASSPGQPSGANVLTF
-	TRBJ2-7	TRBV7-3	many	TGTGCCAGCAGCCCCTCGTGGGACCACGAGCAGTACTTC	CASSPSWDHEQYF
-	TRBJ2-2	TRBV5-1	many	TGCGCCAGCAGCCAGACTACAGGGTCTGGTTACACCGGGGAGCTGTTTTTT	CASSQTTGSGYTGELFF
-	TRBJ1-6	TRBV7-2	many	TGTGCCAGCAGCTCACAACCCGACAGTGCCGGGCCCCTCCACTTT	CASSSQPDSAGPLHF
-	TRBJ2-2	TRBV2	many	TGTGCCAGCAGCTTTAGTGGGGGGCAGTTTTCGGACACCGGGGAGCTGTTTTTT	CASSFSGGQFSDTGELFF
-	TRBJ2-5	TRBV7-9	-	TGTGCCAGCAGTGATCGAGGGACCACCAGGGAGACCCAGTACTTC	CASSDRGTTRETQYF
TRBD1	TRBJ1-2	TRBV29-1	-	TGCAGCATCGGGACAGTCTTCTATGGCTACACCTTC	CSIGTVFYGYTF
-	TRBJ2-7	TRBV12-3/TRBV12-4	-	TGTGCCAGCAGTTCTACTACTGGGCAGTACTTC	CASSSTTGQYF
-	TRBJ1-5	TRBV12-3/TRBV12-4	few	TGTGCCAGCAGCCAGGGACATTTTCCCAATCAGCCCCAGCATTTT	CASSQGHFPNQPQHF
-	TRBJ1-1	TRBV6-6	many	TGTGCCAGCAGTTATGAACGGGGGGTGAACACTGAAGCTTTCTTT	CASSYERGVNTEAFF
TRBD1	TRBJ1-5	TRBV7-9	few	TGTGCCAGCAGCTTAGGGGACAGGGTGGCTCAGCCCCAGCATTTT	CASSLGDRVAQPQHF
TRBD1	TRBJ1-5	TRBV20-1	many	TGCAGTGCTAGAGATCCTCGGACAGGGGAGGGGAGCAATCAGCCCCAGCATTTT	CSARDPRTGEGSNQPQHF
TRBD1	TRBJ2-7	TRBV28	many	TGTGCCAGCAACGACAGGGGAACAGTCTACGAGCAGTACTTC	CASNDRGTVYEQYF
-	TRBJ1-2	TRBV14	-	TGTGCCAGCAGCCCCCTTTGGACATTGGGATATGGCTACACCTTC	CASSPLWTLGYGYTF
TRBD2	TRBJ2-7	TRBV2	many	TGTGCCAGCAGGCCCGGCGGGGGTCCGTCCTCCTACGAGCAGTACTTC	CASRPGGGPSSYEQYF
-	TRBJ1-3	TRBV6-6	-	TGTGCCAGCAGTTACGCGGGGAGCTCTGGAAACACCATATATTTT	CASSYAGSSGNTIYF
-	TRBJ2-7	TRBV29-1	-	TGCAGCGTTGTACAGGGCTTGGGGAACGAGCAGTACTTC	CSVVQGLGNEQYF
TRBD1	TRBJ1-2	TRBV7-2	-	TGTGCCAGCAGTTTAAGAGGGGGACAGCCCGAGGAGGACTATGGCTACACCTTC	CASSLRGGQPEEDYGYTF
-	TRBJ1-3	TRBV29-1	-	TGCAGCTTGTCTTTAGACAGTGAGGGAAACACCATATATTTT	CSLSLDSEGNTIYF
TRBD1	TRBJ1-2	TRBV15	-	TGTACCACCAGCAGGCCGGACAGGGCGAGAGGCTACACCTTC	CTTSRPDRARGYTF
-	TRBJ1-2	TRBV5-1	-	TGCGCCAGCAGCTTGAGGGCCCTAGGCTATGGCTACACCTTC	CASSLRALGYGYTF
-	TRBJ2-7	TRBV28	many	TGTGCCAGCAGTTCCTTCCGGGGGTTGTCCTACGAGCAGTACTTC	CASSSFRGLSYEQYF
-	TRBJ1-2	TRBV19	many	TGTGCCAGTAGTATCCAGATAGGGTCGGACTATGGCTACACCTTC	CASSIQIGSDYGYTF
TRBD2	TRBJ2-5	TRBV20-1	-	TGCAGTGCTAGGGCGGGAGGGACCCAGTACTTC	CSARAGGTQYF
TRBD2	TRBJ2-2	TRBV7-2	many	TGTGCCAGCAGCGTACTAGCGGGAGGGCCAAGCACCGGGGAGCTGTTTTTT	CASSVLAGGPSTGELFF
TRBD2	TRBJ2-2	TRBV20-1	many	TGCAGTGCTAGTGGAGGGACTAGCGGGAGGTCGAACACCGGGGAGCTGTTTTTT	CSASGGTSGRSNTGELFF
TRBD1	TRBJ1-6	TRBV20-1	-	TGCAGTGCTAGTTCCGGGACAGTTGGTATTTCACTCCTCCACTTT	CSASSGTVGISLLHF
-	TRBJ1-1	TRBV7-2	-	TGTGCCAGCAGCCCCCGGGGGGCCAACACTGAAGCTTTCTTT	CASSPRGANTEAFF
-	TRBJ2-7	TRBV4-1	few	TGCGCCAGCAGCCAAGCGGGACATGCCATTTTGGAGCAGTACTTC	CASSQAGHAILEQYF
-	TRBJ2-2	TRBV15	few	TGTGCCACCAGGAGGCACGGGAACACCGGGGAGCTGTTTTTT	CATRRHGNTGELFF
TRBD2	TRBJ2-7	TRBV7-8	few	TGTGCCAGCAGCATGACAGCGGGAGGGCGGTACGAGCAGTACTTC	CASSMTAGGRYEQYF
-	TRBJ1-4	TRBV2	few	TGTGCCAGCAGTGACAGGGCCCGGGGTGAAAAACTGTTTTTT	CASSDRARGEKLFF
TRBD1	TRBJ1-3	TRBV10-3	-	TGTGCCATCAGTGGACGAGACAGGGACACCATATATTTT	CAISGRDRDTIYF
-	TRBJ2-7	TRBV29-1	-	TGCAGCGTTGGGAGGGACGCCTACGAGCAGTACTTC	CSVGRDAYEQYF
-	TRBJ1-1	TRBV9	-	TGTGCCAGCAGCGTAGGGGCAGGAAGGGGCACTGAAGCTTTCTTT	CASSVGAGRGTEAFF